This TCR beta chain was captured by sequencing in a study of T cell responses to AZD1222 COVID-19 vaccine. Study in general: Pooling covered second doses at about 4 or about 12 weeks.

Assay: immunoSEQ multiplex PCR; the TCRdb copy retains only in-frame clones and omits some. Of 120,000 or so clones in the sample, roughly 90% are singletons; the top ten hold 0.9% to 1.2%. The TCR sequence derives from an adult in good health. Sequenced here: peripheral blood, sampled on day 0 of AZD1222 vaccination.

The CDR3 is CASSYSDRTGYTF. CDR3 nucleotide sequence: TGTGCCAGCAGTTACTCGGACAGGACAGGCTACACCTTC. The V gene is TRBV6-5, the J gene TRBJ1-2; 7 bases agree with TRBD1. This CDR3 has 13 amino acids. The junction had 3 bases not matched to a gene; V was cut back by 0 bases and J by 8 bases. The germline V gene has CDR1 MNHEY and CDR2 SVGAGI.